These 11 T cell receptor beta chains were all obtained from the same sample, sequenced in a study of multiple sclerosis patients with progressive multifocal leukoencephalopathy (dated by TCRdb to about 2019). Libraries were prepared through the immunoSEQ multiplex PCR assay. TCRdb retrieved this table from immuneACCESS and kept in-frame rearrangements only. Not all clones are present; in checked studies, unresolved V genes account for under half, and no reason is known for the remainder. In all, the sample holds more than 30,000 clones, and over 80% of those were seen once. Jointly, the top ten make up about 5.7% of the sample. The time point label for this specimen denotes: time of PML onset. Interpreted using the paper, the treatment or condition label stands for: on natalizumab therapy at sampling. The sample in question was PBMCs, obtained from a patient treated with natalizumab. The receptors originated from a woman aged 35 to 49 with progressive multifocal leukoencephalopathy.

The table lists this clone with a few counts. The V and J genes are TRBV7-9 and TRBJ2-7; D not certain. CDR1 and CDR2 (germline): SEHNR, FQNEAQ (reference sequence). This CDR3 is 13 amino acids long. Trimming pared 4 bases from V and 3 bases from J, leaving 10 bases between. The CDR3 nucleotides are TGTGCCAGCAGCTCGCGCGGCCGCTACGAGCAGTACTTC. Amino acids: CASSSRGRYEQYF.

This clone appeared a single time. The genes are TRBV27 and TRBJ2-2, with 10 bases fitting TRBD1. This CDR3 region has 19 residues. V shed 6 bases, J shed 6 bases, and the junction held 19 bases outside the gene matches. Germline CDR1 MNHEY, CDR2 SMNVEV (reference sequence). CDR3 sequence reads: CASSPLMTGTGDIAGELFF. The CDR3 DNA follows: TGTGCCAGCAGCCCTCTCATGACCGGGACAGGGGACATCGCCGGGGAGCTGTTTTTT.

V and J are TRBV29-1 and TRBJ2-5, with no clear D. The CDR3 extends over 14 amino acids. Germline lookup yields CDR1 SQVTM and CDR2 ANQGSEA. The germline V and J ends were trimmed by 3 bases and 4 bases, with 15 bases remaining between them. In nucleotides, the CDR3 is TGCAGCGTTGATCTTCAGGTGGTCGCAGAGACCCAGTACTTC. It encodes CSVDLQVVAETQYF.

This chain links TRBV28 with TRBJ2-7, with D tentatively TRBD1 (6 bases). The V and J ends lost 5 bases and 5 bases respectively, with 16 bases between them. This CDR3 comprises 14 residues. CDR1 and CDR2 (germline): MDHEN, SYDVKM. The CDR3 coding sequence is TGTGCCAGCAGTAAAAGATCAGGGGTCCACGAGCAGTACTTC. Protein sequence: CASSKRSGVHEQYF.

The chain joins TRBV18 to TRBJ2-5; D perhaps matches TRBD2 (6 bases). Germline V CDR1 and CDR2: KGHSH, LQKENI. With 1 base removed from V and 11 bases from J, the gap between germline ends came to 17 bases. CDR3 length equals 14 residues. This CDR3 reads CASSPRDASGEQYF. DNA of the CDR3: TGTGCCAGCTCACCACGGGACGCATCGGGGGAGCAGTACTTC. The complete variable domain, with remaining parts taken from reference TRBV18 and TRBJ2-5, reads NAGVMQNPRHLVRRRGQEARLRCSPMKGHSHVYWYRQLPEEGLKFMVYLQKENIIDESGMPKERFSAEFPKEGPSILRIQQVVRGDSAAYFCASSPRDASGEQYFGPGTRLLVL.

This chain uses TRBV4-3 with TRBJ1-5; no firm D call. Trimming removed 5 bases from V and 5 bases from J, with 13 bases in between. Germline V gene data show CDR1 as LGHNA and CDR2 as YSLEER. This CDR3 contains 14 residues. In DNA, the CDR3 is TGCGCCAGCAGCTCTACGTTCACCGATCAGCCCCAGCATTTT. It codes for CASSSTFTDQPQHF.

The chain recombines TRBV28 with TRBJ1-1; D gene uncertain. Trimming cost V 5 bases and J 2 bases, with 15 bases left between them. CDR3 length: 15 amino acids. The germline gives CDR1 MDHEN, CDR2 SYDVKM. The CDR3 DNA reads TGTGCCAGCAGTCCCCCCAAAATCAGCAACACTGAAGCTTTCTTT. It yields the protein CASSPPKISNTEAFF. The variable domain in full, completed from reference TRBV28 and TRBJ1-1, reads DVKVTQSSRYLVKRTGEKVFLECVQDMDHENMFWYRQDPGLGLRLIYFSYDVKMKEKGDIPEGYSVSREKKERFSLILESASTNQTSMYLCASSPPKISNTEAFFGQGTRLTVV.

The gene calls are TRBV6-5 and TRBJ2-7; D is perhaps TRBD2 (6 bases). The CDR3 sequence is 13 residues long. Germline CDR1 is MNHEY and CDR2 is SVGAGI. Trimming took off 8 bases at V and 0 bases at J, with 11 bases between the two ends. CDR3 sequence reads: CASSGTSSYEQYF. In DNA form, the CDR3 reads TGTGCCAGCTCCGGGACTTCCTCCTACGAGCAGTACTTC.

The CDR3 DNA reads TGCGCCAGCAGCCAAGATCTGGCGGGGGACGGCTATGAGCAGTTCTTC. It encodes CASSQDLAGDGYEQFF. This rearrangement joins TRBV4-3 to TRBJ2-1, with 7 bases that match TRBD2. Germline values: CDR1 LGHNA, CDR2 YSLEER. V dropped 0 bases and J dropped 8; count of bases not matched to a gene: 10. CDR3 size: 16 residues.

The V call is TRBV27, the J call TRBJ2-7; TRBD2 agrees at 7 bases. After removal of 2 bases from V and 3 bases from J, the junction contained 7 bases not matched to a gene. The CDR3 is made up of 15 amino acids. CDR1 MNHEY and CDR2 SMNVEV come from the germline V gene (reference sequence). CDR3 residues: CASSLVGTTNYEQYF. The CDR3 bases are TGTGCCAGCAGTTTAGTCGGGACTACAAACTACGAGCAGTACTTC.

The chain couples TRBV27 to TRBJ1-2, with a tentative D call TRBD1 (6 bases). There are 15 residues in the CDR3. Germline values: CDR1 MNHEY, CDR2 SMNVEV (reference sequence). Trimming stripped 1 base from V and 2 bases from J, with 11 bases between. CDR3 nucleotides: TGTGCCAGCAGTTTATTCCCAGGACAGAACTATGGCTACACCTTC. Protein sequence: CASSLFPGQNYGYTF.